A single sample gave rise to the 32 T cell receptor beta chains below, sequenced in a study of control samples from healthy donors and cancer patients. The table came from immunoSEQ multiplex PCR; TCRdb's copy has only in-frame clones and leaves some out. The sample yields about 120,000 clones, around nine tenths seen once. Sequencing was done on a sample of blood. These receptors all come from a man aged 35-49 years in good health.

J is TRBJ1-5 and V is TRBV28; unclear D gene. Germline V gene data show CDR1 as MDHEN and CDR2 as SYDVKM. This CDR3 has 19 residues. Trimming removed 2 bases at V and 2 bases at J, with 22 bases between. The chain's CDR3 is CASSLLYQTGSFGNQPQHF. DNA of the CDR3: TGTGCCAGCAGTTTACTCTACCAAACCGGCAGCTTTGGCAATCAGCCCCAGCATTTT.

This clone was seen a single time. The chain uses TRBV12-3 or TRBV12-4 and TRBJ2-1; maybe TRBD1 (6 bases). Trimming cost V 4 bases and J 12 bases, with 10 bases left between them. The CDR3 covers 11 residues. The CDR3 DNA sequence: TGTGCCAGCAGTTCTCCAGGGGTGCAGTTCTTC. Encoded protein: CASSSPGVQFF.

This clone is a singleton in its sample. The chain uses TRBV5-1 and TRBJ1-4; 7 positions agree with TRBD1. Losses at the gene ends were 4 bases for V and 3 bases for J; bases not matched to a gene: 9. Per germline, CDR1 SGHRS and CDR2 YFSETQ. The CDR3 contains 16 residues. CDR3 in amino acids: CASSRTGTDSNEKLFF. For the CDR3, the DNA is TGCGCCAGCAGCCGAACTGGGACAGACTCTAATGAAAAACTGTTTTTT. Variable domain in full (rest from reference TRBV5-1 and TRBJ1-4): KAGVTQTPRYLIKTRGQQVTLSCSPISGHRSVSWYQQTPGQGLQFLFEYFSETQRNKGNFPGRFSGRQFSNSRSEMNVSTLELGDSALYLCASSRTGTDSNEKLFFGSGTQLSVL.

V usage is TRBV5-1 and J usage is TRBJ1-1; 8 bases agree with TRBD1. With V trimmed by 3 bases and J by 3 bases, 4 bases remained unmatched. The CDR3 sequence is 14 residues long. Germline lookup yields CDR1 SGHRS and CDR2 YFSETQ. CDR3 loop: CASSWTGIDTEAFF. In nucleotides, the CDR3 is TGCGCCAGCAGCTGGACAGGGATTGACACTGAAGCTTTCTTT.

The chain couples TRBV5-6 to TRBJ2-3, with D perhaps TRBD2 (7 bases). The CDR3 has 16 residues. The germline V gene has CDR1 SGHDT and CDR2 YYEEEE. Trimming removed 5 bases from V and 4 bases from J, with 20 bases in between. CDR3 in amino acids: CASSRPGGRWADTQYF. The CDR3 bases are TGTGCCAGCAGTAGGCCCGGGGGGCGCTGGGCAGATACGCAGTATTTT.

The chain uses TRBV28 and TRBJ2-1; TRBD1 might be the D (6 bases). The germline CDR1 and CDR2 sequences are MDHEN and SYDVKM. The germline V and J ends were trimmed by 6 bases and 2 bases, with 17 bases remaining between them. The CDR3 covers 16 residues. The CDR3 loop is CASSTDNRVAYNEQFF. CDR3 in DNA: TGTGCCAGCAGCACAGACAACAGGGTCGCCTACAATGAGCAGTTCTTC.

This clone was picked up one time. V usage is TRBV11-2 and J usage is TRBJ2-7, with D perhaps matching TRBD2 (7 bases). V gave up 4 bases and J gave up 0 bases, with 13 bases separating them. The CDR3 runs 15 residues. The germline V gene has CDR1 SGHAT and CDR2 FQNNGV. CDR3 coding DNA: TGTGCCAGCAGCTGGGGGGGGGCTAGCTCCTACGAGCAGTACTTC. Residues: CASSWGGASSYEQYF.

DNA of the CDR3: TGCAGTGCTAGTAGCGGTCCCTACGAGCAGTACTTC. As protein: CSASSGPYEQYF. This chain joins TRBV20-1 and TRBJ2-7; tentatively, D is TRBD2 (6 bases). The CDR3 extends over 12 amino acids. Trimming took off 3 bases at V and 2 bases at J, with 8 bases between the two ends. In germline, CDR1 is DFQATT, CDR2 SNEGSKA (reference sequence).

This chain connects TRBV9 to TRBJ1-3; TRBD1 aligns across 7 bases. Germline CDR1 reads SGDLS; CDR2 reads YYNGEE. J lost 4 bases, V lost 4 bases, and 2 bases had no gene match. The CDR3 is 13 residues long. Written as DNA, the CDR3 is TGTGCCAGCAGCCCAGGGGGAGGAAACACCATATATTTT. Its protein is CASSPGGGNTIYF.

The CDR3, as DNA: TGTGCCAGCAGCTCGGGACCGCTAGAGACCCAGTACTTC. Protein sequence: CASSSGPLETQYF. This chain links TRBV12-3 or TRBV12-4 with TRBJ2-5; D may be TRBD1 or TRBD2 (5 bases each). Trimming removed 6 bases from V and 4 bases from J, with 12 bases in between. The CDR3 contains 13 residues.

This sequence joins TRBV11-2 and TRBJ1-2; possible D gene TRBD1, 6 bases. The CDR3 totals 15 residues. From germline, CDR1 is SGHAT and CDR2 FQNNGV. Trimming took off 5 bases at V and 8 bases at J, with 21 bases between the two ends. This CDR3 reads CASSAQSGAQGGYTF. The CDR3 DNA reads as TGTGCCAGCAGCGCCCAGTCGGGGGCCCAGGGAGGCTACACCTTC.

This chain links TRBV3-1 (or the pseudogene TRBV3-2) with TRBJ1-1, with a tentative D call TRBD1 (5 bases). The CDR3 runs to 11 residues. Germline V gives CDR1 LGHDT, CDR2 YNNKEL (reference sequence). With 2 bases removed from V and 8 bases from J, the gap between germline ends came to 6 bases. The CDR3 bases are TGTGCCAGCAGCCAAAACAGGGAAGCTTTCTTT. This encodes CASSQNREAFF.

V is TRBV5-1 and J is TRBJ1-1; the D gene is possibly TRBD1 (5 bases). The CDR3 extends over 15 amino acids. Germline V lookup: CDR1 SGHRS, CDR2 YFSETQ. V was trimmed by 0 bases and J by 1 base, leaving 10 bases between them. CDR3 sequence: CASSLGSRENTEAFF. The CDR3 DNA follows: TGCGCCAGCAGCTTGGGTTCCAGGGAGAACACTGAAGCTTTCTTT.

This clone was observed a few times. The V gene is TRBV3-1 (or the pseudogene TRBV3-2), the J gene TRBJ2-7; D is ambiguous. The CDR3 length is 13 residues. The germline V and J ends were trimmed by 1 base and 4 bases, with 8 bases remaining between them. In germline, CDR1 is LGHDT, CDR2 YNNKEL (reference sequence). The CDR3 spells CASSQARPYEQYF. CDR3 bases: TGTGCCAGCAGCCAAGCCCGTCCTTACGAGCAGTACTTC.

The V and J genes are TRBV27 and TRBJ2-7; a weak D match, TRBD2 (6 bases). Germline CDR1 is MNHEY and CDR2 is SMNVEV (reference sequence). Trimming took off 6 bases at V and 3 bases at J, with 24 bases between the two ends. The CDR3 has 17 amino acids. CDR3 coding DNA: TGTGCCAGCAGCCCAATCCTCCGGGCGGGGTCAGGCTACGAGCAGTACTTC. Residues: CASSPILRAGSGYEQYF.

This sequence joins TRBV7-2 and TRBJ1-6; no clear D gene. Germline V gene lookup returns CDR1 SGHTA and CDR2 FQGNSA. CDR3 length: 12 residues. Trimming cost V 5 bases and J 9 bases, with 8 bases left between them. CDR3 sequence reads: CASSHSPSPLHF. The CDR3 DNA sequence: TGTGCCAGCAGCCATAGCCCTTCACCCCTCCACTTT.

The chain couples TRBV18 to TRBJ2-1, with 9 bases lining up with TRBD2. V shed 2 bases, J shed 4 bases, and the junction held 9 bases outside the gene matches. This CDR3 contains 17 residues. Germline lookup yields CDR1 KGHSH and CDR2 LQKENI. CDR3 region: CASSPSELAGLYNEQFF. The CDR3 nucleotides are TGTGCCAGCTCACCATCAGAACTAGCGGGCCTATACAATGAGCAGTTCTTC.

The chain recombines TRBV28 with TRBJ1-1; TRBD1 might be the D (5 bases). This CDR3 is 14 amino acids long. V was pared by 3 bases and J by 5 bases, with 13 bases between. CDR1 is MDHEN, CDR2 SYDVKM, per germline. The CDR3 spells CASSLAGDWTEAFF. The CDR3 DNA reads as TGTGCCAGCAGTTTGGCGGGGGACTGGACTGAAGCTTTCTTT.

The chain combines TRBV29-1 with TRBJ2-7; 10 positions agree with TRBD1. The junction had 3 bases not matched to a gene; V was cut back by 7 bases and J by 3 bases. The CDR3 is 12 residues long. Germline CDR1 is SQVTM and CDR2 is ANQGSEA. CDR3 in amino acids: CSAGTGDYEQYF. As DNA, the CDR3 is TGCAGCGCCGGGACAGGGGACTACGAGCAGTACTTC.

V and J are TRBV7-8 and TRBJ1-3; D uncertain. Trimming took 5 bases from V and 0 from J, leaving 5 bases between them. The CDR3 sequence is 13 residues long. Germline-derived CDR1 and CDR2 are SGHVS and FQNEAQ. The CDR3 DNA is TGTGCCAGCAGCCAGAACTCTGGAAACACCATATATTTT. It codes for CASSQNSGNTIYF.

The V gene is TRBV9, the J gene TRBJ1-3; perhaps TRBD1 as D (5 bases). The germline CDR1 and CDR2 sequences are SGDLS and YYNGEE. V was shortened by 0 bases and J by 2 bases, with 9 bases between the two germline ends. The CDR3 loop spans 15 amino acids. This chain's CDR3 is CASSVVQGPGNTIYF. CDR3 nucleotide sequence: TGTGCCAGCAGCGTAGTTCAGGGCCCTGGAAACACCATATATTTT.

The chain links TRBV5-1 to TRBJ2-1; D unclear. Trimming took 2 bases from V and 4 from J, leaving 10 bases between them. The CDR3 runs to 14 residues. Germline CDR1 SGHRS, CDR2 YFSETQ. The CDR3, as DNA: TGCGCCAGCAGCTTCCAATTAGGGTACAATGAGCAGTTCTTC. This encodes CASSFQLGYNEQFF.

This clone was observed a handful of times. The J gene is TRBJ2-3, the V gene TRBV6-4; TRBD2 agrees at 13 bases. V trimming: 5 bases; J trimming: 3 bases; junction bases outside the gene matches: 5. In germline, CDR1 is MRHNA, CDR2 SNTAGT. The CDR3 sequence is 16 residues long. Here the CDR3 DNA reads TGTGCCAGCAGTCCGACTAGCGGGGGGCCTACAGATACGCAGTATTTT. It codes for CASSPTSGGPTDTQYF.

The chain combines TRBV7-8 with TRBJ1-1, with D unresolved. This CDR3 region has 13 residues. V lost 1 base and J 3 bases, leaving 6 bases between the germline ends. Per germline, CDR1 SGHVS and CDR2 FQNEAQ. Here the CDR3 DNA reads TGTGCCAGCAGCTTAGGTACGGACACTGAAGCTTTCTTT. Its protein is CASSLGTDTEAFF.

The chain uses TRBV4-1 and TRBJ1-1; D is possibly TRBD1 (6 bases). From germline, CDR1 is MGHRA and CDR2 YSYEKL. V shed 0 bases and J shed 5 bases, with 7 bases lying between them. CDR3 length: 13 residues. This CDR3 reads CASSQDQGTEAFF. In nucleotides, the CDR3 is TGCGCCAGCAGCCAAGATCAGGGGACTGAAGCTTTCTTT.

This chain uses TRBV5-4 with TRBJ2-1; TRBD1 aligns across 8 bases. In germline, CDR1 is SGHNT, CDR2 YYREEE (reference sequence). The CDR3 loop spans 15 amino acids. With V trimmed by 0 bases and J by 7 bases, 6 bases remained unmatched. This CDR3 is CASSLDTGGWNEQFF. CDR3 nucleotides: TGTGCCAGCAGCTTGGACACAGGGGGTTGGAATGAGCAGTTCTTC. Full variable domain (missing parts from reference TRBV5-4 and TRBJ2-1): ETGVTQSPTHLIKTRGQQVTLRCSSQSGHNTVSWYQQALGQGPQFIFQYYREEENGRGNFPPRFSGLQFPNYSSELNVNALELDDSALYLCASSLDTGGWNEQFFGPGTRLTVL.

This chain uses TRBV5-1 with TRBJ1-6; 7 positions agree with TRBD1. J gave up 5 bases and V 0 bases, and 2 bases lay outside the gene matches. The germline CDR1 and CDR2 sequences are SGHRS and YFSETQ. This CDR3 region has 15 residues. Written as DNA, the CDR3 is TGCGCCAGCAGCTTGGAGGGACAGAATAATTCACCCCTCCACTTT. Translated: CASSLEGQNNSPLHF.

This rearrangement joins TRBV9 to TRBJ1-5; D uncertain. V gave up 4 bases and J gave up 9 bases, with 11 bases separating them. CDR1 is SGDLS, CDR2 YYNGEE, per germline. The CDR3 is 12 residues long. CDR3 sequence reads: CASSTSNTPQHF. CDR3 bases: TGTGCCAGCAGCACGAGTAACACGCCCCAGCATTTT.

DNA of the CDR3: TGTGCCAGCAGCCAAGATGGATCGGGAGTGACCCAGTACTTC. This codes for CASSQDGSGVTQYF. This sequence joins TRBV3-1 (or the pseudogene TRBV3-2) and TRBJ2-5; TRBD2 is a possible D gene (6 bases). Germline V gene data show CDR1 as LGHDT and CDR2 as YNNKEL (reference sequence). The CDR3 loop spans 14 amino acids. The V gene lost 0 bases and the J gene lost 7 bases, with 12 bases spanning the gap.

The CDR3 spells CASSPGLALYEQYF. The CDR3 DNA follows: TGTGCCAGCAGCCCGGGACTAGCCCTTTACGAGCAGTACTTC. The gene calls are TRBV7-8 and TRBJ2-7; 9 bases line up with TRBD2. The germline gives CDR1 SGHVS, CDR2 FQNEAQ. With V trimmed by 5 bases and J by 4 bases, 6 bases remained unmatched. The CDR3 consists of 14 residues.

This clone was observed a few times. V gene TRBV30 combines with J gene TRBJ1-6; D is perhaps TRBD1 (6 bases). The germline gives CDR1 GTSNPN, CDR2 SVGIG (reference sequence). The CDR3 totals 16 residues. V lost 1 base and J 5 bases, leaving 15 bases between the germline ends. CDR3 bases: TGTGCCTGGAGTGGGCTTCAGGGGTCGGATAATTCACCCCTCCACTTT. Translated: CAWSGLQGSDNSPLHF.

The rearrangement links TRBV9 to TRBJ2-2; TRBD2 aligns across 16 bases. After removal of 4 bases from V and 3 bases from J, the junction contained 24 bases not matched to a gene. The CDR3 extends over 24 amino acids. Germline values: CDR1 SGDLS, CDR2 YYNGEE. CDR3 DNA sequence: TGTGCCAGCAGCTCCACCCGGCTGGGACTAGCGGGGGGGAACGTATTTTCGGACACCGGGGAGCTGTTTTTT. It encodes CASSSTRLGLAGGNVFSDTGELFF.